This paragraph reports one T cell receptor (beta chain). Its antigen is unknown. No base quality values were provided; no much bigger clone lies one nucleotide off. Reading the label with the study, this specimen's time point is: newly diagnosed GD, antithyroid drugs for less than 3 months. For both TCR sequencing and RNA sequencing, RNA was extracted from PBMCs in TRIzol. The diagnosis of Graves' disease was made according to American Thyroid Association guidelines. Patients were recruited from an endocrinology department in Xi'an, China. Each patient gave about 10 milliliters of peripheral blood, collected in an EDTA anticoagulant tube. Ficoll Paque Plus density gradient separation was used to isolate PBMCs, and no further T cell sorting was performed. An Agilent 2100 Bioanalyzer and agarose gel were used to check RNA quality, and a NanoDrop 2000 was used to measure RNA concentration. Library method: multiplex PCR. Sequencing instrument: Illumina HiSeq 4000. TCR beta libraries were built with iRepertoire HTBI primers and Arm-PCR amplification of CDR3 regions. PCR products were gel purified before sequencing. In the authors' own workflow: Across samples, roughly 60 TRBV and over 11 TRBJ segments were identified and used for gene usage analysis of CDR3 amino acid clonotypes. COPE and FqMerger were used to merge the filtered high-quality paired reads into contigs. BLAST was used to align contigs to IMGT TRBV, TRBD and TRBJ reference genes, with CDR3 defined following IMGT. Any clonotype with a frequency above 0.1% was counted as a highly expanded clone. Repertoire diversity was measured by Shannon entropy, and V-J evenness by the Gini coefficient. A clonotype was considered public if more than one individual shared it. TCRdb ran its own pipeline on the public reads, namely fastp trimming at Q25 and MiXCR clone calling, and kept in-frame beta chains. Rows with a matching CDR3 protein are joined into one entry that keeps the most common DNA and genes. The V and J calls here are based on TCRdb, not the publication. Counted in this sample were 350,000 to 500,000 distinct CDR3 sequences; roughly 15% of them appeared once. Jointly, the top ten make up around 10% of the sample.

These data come from a study of regulatory T cells in long-lasting Graves disease (dated by TCRdb to 2020 to 2022). Study-level background: Antithyroid drugs had been taken for less than 3 months by newly diagnosed Graves' disease patients. A total of roughly 33 samples were covered by TCR sequencing, comprising approximately 13 persistent and 20 or so newly diagnosed Graves' disease patients. Persistent Graves' disease patients were compared with newly diagnosed Graves' disease patients by peripheral blood TCR sequencing and RNA sequencing. The study was registered as a clinical trial and conducted in China.

Here is what the overall study found, with its caveats: Persistent patients shared more public clonotypes among themselves (around 3,000) than newly diagnosed patients did (more than 950). The small sample size was acknowledged by the authors as a limitation that may reduce accuracy. Because the primary lesion, thyroid tissue, could not be accessed, the study looked at peripheral blood alone. Sequencing and analysis were restricted to the TCR beta chain. Compared with newly diagnosed patients, patients with persistent Graves' disease had lower TCR Shannon entropy and fewer highly expanded clones, which suggests clonal expansion.

These data were likewise used in another study, on T cells in Graves' hyperthyroidism and ophthalmopathy. Drawing on the second study: A patient counted as having stable Graves' hyperthyroidism if no progression to ophthalmopathy occurred over 18 months of follow-up. Hyperthyroidism patients were newly diagnosed, had a disease duration of under 2 months, and were aged 18 to 65 years. Any patient with an uncontrolled infection, another autoimmune disease, pregnancy or lactation was excluded. Diagnoses were established on the basis of clinical symptoms, serum thyroxine and TRAb, thyroid ultrasound, and orbital computed tomography. The TCR CDR3 was subjected to a first round of RT-PCR using the HTBI primer set and the Qiagen OneStep RT-PCR kit. Blood samples also contained most of the expanded thyroid clonotypes (frequency above 0.001), which suggests that blood repertoires may reflect thyroid immune responses. A model built on a 13 V-J signature distinguished ophthalmopathy from stable hyperthyroidism, reaching about 88% sensitivity and about 81% specificity in cross-validation and 80%/75% in testing. In validation, the model predicted progression to ophthalmopathy with 55% to 71% sensitivity and around 72% specificity, a median of about 6.7 months before onset. To identify distinguishing TCR V-J signatures, a discovery cohort of 100 patients was used, comprising fewer than 45 with Graves' ophthalmopathy and 55 to 65 with stable Graves' hyperthyroidism. Prospective prediction of ophthalmopathy was tested in an independent validation cohort consisting of 18 hyperthyroidism patients and approximately 16 patients who later progressed to ophthalmopathy. The 85 to 100 discovery patients were randomly split 7:3 into training and test sets. Thyroid tissue and blood T-cell repertoires from over 5 Graves' hyperthyroidism patients were also compared in the study. Once sampling was done, hyperthyroidism patients were given methimazole at a starting dose of 30 mg daily, whereas ophthalmopathy patients were given high-dose intravenous methylprednisolone. A second multiplex PCR round built the libraries, followed by size selection and purification. The libraries were sequenced on an Illumina HiSeq2000 using paired-end 100 bp reads. SOAPnuke was used to process the raw data, with reads discarded if the reads contained adapters or uncalled bases, had a mean Phred below 15, or lacked an exact constant-primer or identifier match. High-quality paired reads were merged with COPE v1.2.5, and unique nucleotide sequences were defined as clonotypes. MiTCR v1.1 was used to align the clonotypes against IMGT TRBV, TRBD and TRBJ reference segments. The analysis was restricted to V-J combinations with a frequency above 0.0001, which together covered 99.2% of the repertoires. A TCS score was defined as the ratio of F50 (clonal expansion) to E x V (chaos), with BLOSUM62-based TCRdist applied between CDR3 peptides within each V-J. Welch's t-statistics and random forest reduced just over 500 V-J features to 13, which were used in a naive Bayes classifier (R e1071). Sample size was not statistically predetermined, and investigators were not blinded to group allocation. According to the paper, TCR Vbeta CDR3 sequencing was carried out on about 140 peripheral blood samples, which came from fewer than 50 ophthalmopathy, 80 or so hyperthyroidism and approximately 17 progressor patients.

This receptor was taken from a young woman with Graves disease. Donor details come from another sample of the same person, matched by shared clones. Specimen: peripheral blood mononuclear cells (PBMCs), collected at new diagnosis, from a patient treated with antithyroid drugs.

The DNA sequence follows: TGTGCCAGCTCATCCATCCCGGTCTTACATAATTCACCCCTCCACTTT. The translation is CASSSIPVLHNSPLHF. The sequence joins TRBV18 to TRBJ1-6; too little of a D gene remains to name it. At the junction V is shortened by 5 bases and J by 5 bases, with 16 bases in between. The CDR3 measures 16 amino acids from cysteine to phenylalanine. Only the CDR3 region is kept as DNA, spanning 48 bases read in frame from base 1. Reading the germline V gene gives CDR1 KGHSH and CDR2 LQKENI.